This is a list of T cell receptor beta chains from one sample in a study of T cells in localized non-small cell lung cancer. Clones were sequenced by immunoSEQ multiplex PCR, and TCRdb holds only the in-frame ones, with some missing. Here the sample spans nearly 25,000 clones, about 90% being singletons. The starting material was peripheral blood, obtained before any cancer treatment. These TCRs come from a woman aged 35-70 years with stage I lung adenocarcinoma. CDR3s include the opening cysteine and the closing phenylalanine or tryptophan. The order of the fields is J gene, V gene, D gene, clone size, CDR3 DNA, CDR3 protein. The D gene is left open where the match is weak. Rows may omit the clone size; those that give it use once, few, many or a size class.

>TRBJ2-1|TRBV10-3|NA|NA
TGTGCCATCAGTGAATTAGCCTCATCGTACAATGAGCAGTTCTTC
CAISELASSYNEQFF
>TRBJ1-4|TRBV16|NA|NA
TGTGCCAGCAGCCAATCGAGGTCCAATTTGGGAAAACTGTTTTTT
CASSQSRSNLGKLFF
>TRBJ2-1|TRBV11-2|NA|NA
TGTGCCAGCAGCGTTGGGGCGGTTTCCTACAATGAGCAGTTCTTC
CASSVGAVSYNEQFF
>TRBJ2-5|TRBV28|TRBD2|NA
TGTGCCAGCACCCCTCACCTGCTGAAGGGACTAGCGGCCCAAGAGACCCAGTACTTC
CASTPHLLKGLAAQETQYF
>TRBJ2-7|TRBV2|TRBD2|NA
TGTGCCAGCAGTGAACCCACCGTTGGACTAGCTCTTTACGAGCAGTACTTC
CASSEPTVGLALYEQYF
>TRBJ2-2|TRBV19|NA|NA
TGTGCCAGTAACCATGCCGGGGCCGGGGAGCTGTTTTTT
CASNHAGAGELFF
>TRBJ2-7|TRBV2|TRBD1|NA
TGTGCCAGCAGTCCAGACAGGGCGCCCTACGAGCAGTACTTC
CASSPDRAPYEQYF
>TRBJ2-7|TRBV4-1|TRBD2|NA
TGCGCCAGCAGCCAAGATTCGGCTAGCGGCTCCTACGAGCAGTACTTC
CASSQDSASGSYEQYF
>TRBJ2-3|TRBV7-8|NA|once
TGTGCCAGCAGCTTACGATGGGTAGCAACAGATACGCAGTATTTT
CASSLRWVATDTQYF
>TRBJ1-3|TRBV18|NA|NA
TGTGCCAGCTCACCACCGGCAAACTCTGGAAACACCATATATTTT
CASSPPANSGNTIYF
>TRBJ2-3|TRBV4-1|NA|NA
TGCGCCAGCAGTCAATTAGTCTCCACAGATACGCAGTATTTT
CASSQLVSTDTQYF
>TRBJ2-3|TRBV30|NA|NA
TGTGCCTGGAGTGTAGCTCTCGTAGATACGCAGTATTTT
CAWSVALVDTQYF
>TRBJ2-5|TRBV18|NA|NA
TGTGCCAGCTCACGCGGGGTCCGTCAAGAGACCCAGTACTTC
CASSRGVRQETQYF
>TRBJ1-5|TRBV19|TRBD1|NA
TGTTTGCTGGACAGGGGCCGGAATCAGCCCCAGCATTTT
CLLDRGRNQPQHF
>TRBJ2-7|TRBV27|TRBD2|NA
TGTGCCAGCAGTTCCCTATTCCGGACTAGCGGGAGTAACGAGCAGTACTTC
CASSSLFRTSGSNEQYF
>TRBJ2-7|TRBV12-5|NA|once
TGTGCTAGTGCCCGGGGTGACCCCCCTTACGAGCAGTACTTC
CASARGDPPYEQYF
>TRBJ1-4|TRBV5-1|TRBD1|NA
TGCGCCAGCAGAAGAGGGACAGGGGGCGCGACTAATGAAAAACTGTTTTTT
CASRRGTGGATNEKLFF
>TRBJ1-2|TRBV5-1|NA|NA
TGCGCCAGCAGCTTGGAGGGGGGCGGGGTCCGTGGCTACACCTTC
CASSLEGGGVRGYTF
>TRBJ1-2|TRBV29-1|TRBD1|NA
TGCAGCGTCCCCAAAGGAGGGGGCGCAGGGTATGGCTACACCTTC
CSVPKGGGAGYGYTF
>TRBJ2-2|TRBV4-1|TRBD1|NA
TGCGCCAGCAGCCCTGGTTGGACAGGGAACACCGGGGAGCTGTTTTTT
CASSPGWTGNTGELFF
>TRBJ2-7|TRBV5-1|TRBD2|NA
TGCGCCAGCAGCTTGGTAGGACTAGCGGGAGTGGGGGCCTACGAGCAGTACTTC
CASSLVGLAGVGAYEQYF
>TRBJ1-2|TRBV28|TRBD1|NA
TGTGCCAGCAGTCCGGGACAGGGAAGATTTAACTATGGCTACACCTTC
CASSPGQGRFNYGYTF
>TRBJ2-1|TRBV9|NA|NA
TGTGCCAGCAGGTCGGGACTGGGGTACAATGAGCAGTTCTTC
CASRSGLGYNEQFF
>TRBJ2-7|TRBV28|TRBD1|NA
TGTGCCAGCAGTTCCGTCCCGGGACAGGGGAGCGAGCAGTACTTC
CASSSVPGQGSEQYF
>TRBJ2-7|TRBV30|TRBD1|NA
TGTGCCTGCACAGGGGACTACGAGCAGTACTTC
CACTGDYEQYF
>TRBJ1-5|TRBV6-5|NA|NA
TGTGCCAGCAGTTACGGACCTAATCAGCCCCAGCATTTT
CASSYGPNQPQHF
>TRBJ1-3|TRBV19|NA|NA
TGTGCCAGTAGTCCAGACATGGGAAACACCATATATTTT
CASSPDMGNTIYF
>TRBJ2-2|TRBV9|NA|NA
TGTGCCAGCAGCGTAGAGGGTAGCGACACCGGGGAGCTGTTTTTT
CASSVEGSDTGELFF
>TRBJ2-3|TRBV10-3|TRBD2|NA
TGTGCCCTCTCGGGACTAGCGGGGGACACAGATACGCAGTATTTT
CALSGLAGDTDTQYF
>TRBJ2-1|TRBV5-1|NA|NA
TGCGCCAGCAGCTTGGGGCAGGGGCCCTACAATGAGCAGTTCTTC
CASSLGQGPYNEQFF
>TRBJ2-5|TRBV5-1|TRBD1|NA
TGCGCCAGCAGAACCGGGACAGGGAAAGAGACCCAGTACTTC
CASRTGTGKETQYF
>TRBJ2-1|TRBV19|TRBD2|NA
TGTGCCAGTAGTATCCTGGGACTAGCGGGATCGGATAATGAGCAGTTCTTC
CASSILGLAGSDNEQFF
>TRBJ1-5|TRBV29-1|NA|once
TGCAGCGTCGCCAGGGGCCTCAATCAGCCCCAGCATTTT
CSVARGLNQPQHF
>TRBJ2-2|TRBV7-6|NA|NA
TGTGCCAGCAGCTTTGGGCGGCCTGACACCGGGGAGCTGTTTTTT
CASSFGRPDTGELFF
>TRBJ2-3|TRBV28|NA|NA
TGTGCCACCGAAGCGGAGGCCACAGATACGCAGTATTTT
CATEAEATDTQYF